This TCR beta chain was identified during a study of blood T cell repertoires in COVID-19. Background on the study: Spain, Italy and the United States supplied samples that represented acute and convalescent COVID-19. In each case, the material was cDNA or gDNA derived from T cells, B-cell-depleted T cells, or PBMCs.

Germline lookup yields CDR1 GTSNPN and CDR2 SVGIG (reference sequence). This CDR3 spans 15 amino acids. V was clipped by 4 bases and J by 6 bases; unmatched bases: 9. In the original workflow: The authors estimated nucleated cell counts from reference gene primer amplification. Data came from immunoSEQ multiplex PCR; TCRdb stores just in-frame clones and leaves some out. D and trimming were read from the DNA, whereas the V and J calls and clone size are those reported in that table. The data show some 270,000 clones, with roughly 84% seen just once and 1.5% to 1.7% held by the top ten. This chain uses TRBV30 with TRBJ1-6; 7 bases align to TRBD1. Sequencing used peripheral blood. This clonotype originated in a woman in her thirties or forties who had recovered from COVID-19. For the CDR3, the DNA is TGTGCCTGGAACCACCGGGACAGAATTAATTCACCCCTCCACTTT. The encoded protein is CAWNHRDRINSPLHF. Combining the CDR3 with reference TRBV30 and TRBJ1-6 gives the whole variable domain SQTIHQWPATLVQPVGSPLSLECTVEGTSNPNLYWYRQAAGRGLQLLFYSVGIGQISSEVPQNLSASRPQDRQFILSSKKLLLSDSGFYLCAWNHRDRINSPLHFGNGTRLTVT.